A selection of T cell receptor beta chains follows, all from one sample in a study of cytomegalovirus exposure and HLA in healthy donors. Sequencing was performed with immunoSEQ multiplex PCR; in TCRdb, only in-frame clones are kept and a portion is missing. The sample shows about 200,000 clones, 82% of them seen only once. Sequences were obtained from PBMCs. The origin of the receptors is a woman between 45 and 60 years old in good health and CMV-seropositive. Each CDR3 is given with its conserved first and last residue. Each record gives: V gene, clone size, D gene, J gene, CDR3 protein. D genes are given only for firm matches. Only part of the rows carry a size: once, few, many, or a class if the clone is expanded.

TRBV2	NA	TRBD1	TRBJ2-2	CASSRDRGIGELFF
TRBV5-1	NA	NA	TRBJ2-7	CASSLVAGTYEQYF
TRBV11-3	NA	NA	TRBJ2-1	CASSPLVNSEQFF
TRBV4-1	NA	TRBD2	TRBJ2-4	CASSQGGLAENIQYF
TRBV4-1	NA	NA	TRBJ2-7	CASSQARSSYEQYF
TRBV13	NA	TRBD2	TRBJ2-1	CASTLGLAGALGNEQFF
TRBV28	NA	NA	TRBJ2-2	CASSPIEDTGELFF
TRBV27	NA	NA	TRBJ2-1	CASTTLKRGSSYNEQFF
TRBV5-6	once	NA	TRBJ2-4	CASSFKGIAKNIQYF
TRBV5-1	NA	NA	TRBJ2-3	CASSLGGDTDTQYF
TRBV6-5	NA	NA	TRBJ2-6	CASSYSTGANGLTF
TRBV27	few	NA	TRBJ1-1	CASSRMGVPEAFF
TRBV5-1	NA	TRBD2	TRBJ2-2	CASSLLAGDTGELFF
TRBV28	NA	TRBD1	TRBJ1-1	CASSTRTGGTEAFF
TRBV6-1	NA	TRBD1	TRBJ2-1	CASETGLGSYNEQFF
TRBV28	NA	NA	TRBJ1-5	CASKLGANGQPQHF
TRBV7-3	NA	NA	TRBJ2-1	CASGSGNEQFF
TRBV28	NA	TRBD1	TRBJ1-1	CASISIRGPGVNTEAFF
TRBV29-1	NA	TRBD1	TRBJ1-2	CSAATGEDYGYTF
TRBV7-9	NA	NA	TRBJ1-1	CASSFESGFTEAFF
TRBV6-6	few	NA	TRBJ1-3	CASMGGDISGNTIYF
TRBV28	NA	TRBD1	TRBJ1-5	CASSLTGDQPQHF
TRBV7-8	NA	NA	TRBJ2-3	CASSIGSYTQYF
TRBV6-5	NA	NA	TRBJ2-7	CASSYSSGQGYEQYF
TRBV19	NA	NA	TRBJ2-2	CASSIWTLNTGELFF
TRBV28	NA	TRBD2	TRBJ2-2	CASSGLAGETGELFF
TRBV6-5	NA	NA	NA	CASKGPGRLEQYF
TRBV10-3	NA	TRBD1	TRBJ2-5	CAISAGQGAQETQYF
TRBV19	NA	NA	TRBJ2-1	CASSIDTNNEQFF
TRBV6-5	NA	TRBD2	TRBJ2-5	CASSRRKGREAQYF
TRBV11-2	once	NA	TRBJ1-2	CASSLVHGYGYTF
TRBV6-6	NA	TRBD1	TRBJ1-2	CASSSRTGANYGYTF
TRBV7-2	NA	TRBD2	TRBJ2-7	CASSLGGGKGYEQYF
TRBV7-9	NA	NA	TRBJ1-2	CSSSSYPPYGYTF
TRBV7-9	NA	NA	TRBJ1-2	CASSLGGTYGYTF
TRBV10-3	NA	NA	TRBJ1-1	CAISAEPLDTEAFF
TRBV13	NA	NA	TRBJ1-3	CASRFTGSSARPGNTIYF
TRBV19	once	NA	TRBJ2-4	CASTGENIQYF
TRBV5-1	NA	TRBD1	TRBJ2-7	CASSRDREAEQYF